This T cell receptor (beta chain) was obtained from a study of cytomegalovirus exposure and HLA in healthy donors. The PCR was carried out with 60 Vbeta primers and 13 Jbeta primers. Produced via immunoSEQ multiplex PCR; TCRdb's table is partial and in-frame only. The table lists fewer than 120,000 clones, approximately 79% of them singletons, with roughly 6.2% in the top ten. From germline, CDR1 is MGHRA and CDR2 YSYEKL. There are 17 residues in the CDR3. Germline trimming cut 0 bases from V and 4 bases from J; bases unmatched to any gene: 6. The receptor was derived from a man under 40 in good health and CMV-seropositive. The sequencing input was PBMCs. V and J are TRBV4-1 and TRBJ1-4; 9 bases agree with TRBD1. CDR3 in DNA: TGCGCCAGCAGCCAAGAAGGGACAGGGCGGGGTAATGAAAAACTGTTTTTT. Translation: CASSQEGTGRGNEKLFF.